The 3 T cell receptor beta chains in this list originate from one sample, sequenced in a study of control samples from healthy donors and cancer patients. The data were produced by immunoSEQ multiplex PCR, yet TCRdb's version contains in-frame clones alone and is incomplete. This table has approximately 160,000 clones, 85% to 95% appearing once. Sequencing was carried out using blood. The receptors derive from a woman under 30 in good health.

The rearrangement links TRBV18 to TRBJ2-4; 7 bases are shared with TRBD1. CDR1 is KGHSH, CDR2 LQKENI, per germline. There are 14 residues in the CDR3. Losses at the gene ends were 0 bases for V and 6 bases for J; bases not matched to a gene: 2. For the CDR3, the DNA is TGTGCCAGCTCACCACCAGAGGGGGCAAACATTCAGTACTTC. This gives the protein CASSPPEGANIQYF.

V usage is TRBV25-1 and J usage is TRBJ1-3, with D tentatively TRBD1 (5 bases). Looked up from germline, CDR1 is MGHDK and CDR2 is SYGVNS. The CDR3 length is 13 residues. This CDR3 reads CASSLGAGNTIYF. The CDR3 nucleotides read TGTGCAAGTTCCCTGGGGGCTGGAAACACCATATATTTT.

This chain joins TRBV6-5 and TRBJ1-1, with D possibly matching TRBD1 (5 bases). V was pared by 4 bases and J by 4 bases, with 13 bases between. Per germline, CDR1 MNHEY and CDR2 SVGAGI. The CDR3 extends over 14 amino acids. The CDR3 here is CASSSRDFVTEAFF. CDR3 coding DNA: TGTGCCAGCAGTTCCAGGGATTTCGTCACTGAAGCTTTCTTT.